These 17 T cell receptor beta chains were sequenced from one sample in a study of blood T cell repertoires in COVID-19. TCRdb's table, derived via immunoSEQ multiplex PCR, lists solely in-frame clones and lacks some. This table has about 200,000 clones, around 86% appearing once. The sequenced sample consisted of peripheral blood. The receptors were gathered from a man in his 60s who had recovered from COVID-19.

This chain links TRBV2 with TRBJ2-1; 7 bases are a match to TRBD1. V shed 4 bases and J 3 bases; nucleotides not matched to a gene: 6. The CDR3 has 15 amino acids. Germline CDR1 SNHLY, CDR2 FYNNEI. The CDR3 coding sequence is TGTGCCAGCAGTGTAGAACAGGGGAGCTACAATGAGCAGTTCTTC. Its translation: CASSVEQGSYNEQFF.

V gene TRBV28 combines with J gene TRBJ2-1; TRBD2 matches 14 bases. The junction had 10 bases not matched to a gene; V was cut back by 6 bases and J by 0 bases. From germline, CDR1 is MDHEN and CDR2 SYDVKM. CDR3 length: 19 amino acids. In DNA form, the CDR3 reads TGTGCCAGCAGCCTCGACAGACTAGCGGGAGGGCCCTCCTACAATGAGCAGTTCTTC. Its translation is CASSLDRLAGGPSYNEQFF.

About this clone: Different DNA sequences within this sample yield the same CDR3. The CDR3 coding sequence is TGCGCCAGCAGCTTCGGGGGTTCCGGAAACACCATATATTTT. It codes for CASSFGGSGNTIYF. The V call is TRBV5-1, the J call TRBJ1-3, with D maybe TRBD1 (5 bases). The CDR3 runs 14 residues. CDR1 SGHRS and CDR2 YFSETQ come from the germline V gene. Trimming pared 2 bases from V and 4 bases from J, leaving 10 bases between.

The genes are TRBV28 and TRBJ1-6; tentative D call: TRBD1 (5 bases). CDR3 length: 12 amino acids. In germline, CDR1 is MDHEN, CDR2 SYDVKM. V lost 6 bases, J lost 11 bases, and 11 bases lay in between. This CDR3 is CASSSRQPPLHF. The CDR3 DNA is TGTGCCAGCAGCTCCAGACAGCCACCCCTCCACTTT.

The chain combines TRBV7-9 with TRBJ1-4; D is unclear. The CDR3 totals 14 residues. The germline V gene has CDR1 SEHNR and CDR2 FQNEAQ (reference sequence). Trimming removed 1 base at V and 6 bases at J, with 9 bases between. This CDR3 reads CASSLGVADEKLFF. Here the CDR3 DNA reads TGTGCCAGCAGCTTAGGGGTGGCGGATGAAAAACTGTTTTTT.

The CDR3 region has the DNA TGTGCCAGCAGCTCCTGGGGGGGGGAGACCCAGTACTTC. Its translation is CASSSWGGETQYF. The chain joins TRBV3-1 (or the pseudogene TRBV3-2) to TRBJ2-5, with 7 bases that match TRBD2. The V gene end was trimmed by 5 bases and the J gene end by 5 bases; junction bases not matched to a gene: 5. In germline, CDR1 is LGHDT, CDR2 YNNKEL (reference sequence). The CDR3 sequence is 13 residues long.

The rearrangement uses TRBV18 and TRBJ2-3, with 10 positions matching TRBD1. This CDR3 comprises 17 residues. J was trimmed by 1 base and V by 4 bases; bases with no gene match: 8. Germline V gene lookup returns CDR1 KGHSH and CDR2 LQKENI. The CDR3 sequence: CASSLGTGVLGTDTQYF. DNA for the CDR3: TGTGCCAGCTCACTTGGGACAGGGGTTTTAGGCACAGATACGCAGTATTTT. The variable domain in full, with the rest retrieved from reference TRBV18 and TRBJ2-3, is NAGVMQNPRHLVRRRGQEARLRCSPMKGHSHVYWYRQLPEEGLKFMVYLQKENIIDESGMPKERFSAEFPKEGPSILRIQQVVRGDSAAYFCASSLGTGVLGTDTQYFGPGTRLTVL.

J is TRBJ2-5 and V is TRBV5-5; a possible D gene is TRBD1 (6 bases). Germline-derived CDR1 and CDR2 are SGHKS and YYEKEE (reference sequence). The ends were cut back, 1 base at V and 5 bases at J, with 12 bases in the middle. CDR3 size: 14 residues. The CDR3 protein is CASSLSQGWETQYF. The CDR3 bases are TGTGCCAGCAGCTTGAGTCAGGGGTGGGAGACCCAGTACTTC.

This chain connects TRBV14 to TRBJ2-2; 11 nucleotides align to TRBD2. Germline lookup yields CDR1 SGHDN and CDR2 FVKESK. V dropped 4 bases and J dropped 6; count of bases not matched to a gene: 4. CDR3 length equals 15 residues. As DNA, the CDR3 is TGTGCCAGCAGCCGGCAACTAGCGGGAGCCGGGGAGCTGTTTTTT. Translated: CASSRQLAGAGELFF.

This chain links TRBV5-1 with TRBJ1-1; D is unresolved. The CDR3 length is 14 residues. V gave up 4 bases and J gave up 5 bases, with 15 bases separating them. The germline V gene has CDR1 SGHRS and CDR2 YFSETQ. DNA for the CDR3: TGCGCCAGCAGCCCTCTTATGAGGTGGACTGAAGCTTTCTTT. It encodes CASSPLMRWTEAFF.

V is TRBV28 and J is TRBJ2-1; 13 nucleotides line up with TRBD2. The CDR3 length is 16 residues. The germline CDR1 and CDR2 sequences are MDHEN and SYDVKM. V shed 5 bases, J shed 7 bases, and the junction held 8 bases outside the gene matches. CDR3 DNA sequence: TGTGCCAGCAGTACTGGGACTAGCGGGAATTGGAATGAGCAGTTCTTC. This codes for CASSTGTSGNWNEQFF.

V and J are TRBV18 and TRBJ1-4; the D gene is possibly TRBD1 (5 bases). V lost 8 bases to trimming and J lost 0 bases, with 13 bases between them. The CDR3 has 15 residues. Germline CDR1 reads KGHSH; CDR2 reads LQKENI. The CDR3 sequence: CASHGRGTTNEKLFF. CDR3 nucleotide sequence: TGTGCCAGCCACGGTCGGGGGACAACTAATGAAAAACTGTTTTTT.

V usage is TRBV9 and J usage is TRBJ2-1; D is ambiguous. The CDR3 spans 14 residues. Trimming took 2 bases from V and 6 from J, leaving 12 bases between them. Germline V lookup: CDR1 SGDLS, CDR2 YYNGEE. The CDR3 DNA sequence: TGTGCCAGCAGCGTTTCAAGCACAGCCAATGAGCAGTTCTTC. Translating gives CASSVSSTANEQFF.

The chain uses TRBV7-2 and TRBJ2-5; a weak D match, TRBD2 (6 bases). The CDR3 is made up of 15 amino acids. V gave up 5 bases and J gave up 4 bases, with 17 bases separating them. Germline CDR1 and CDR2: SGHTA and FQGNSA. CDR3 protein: CASSPFGGTGETQYF. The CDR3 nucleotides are TGTGCCAGCAGCCCTTTTGGGGGGACTGGAGAGACCCAGTACTTC.

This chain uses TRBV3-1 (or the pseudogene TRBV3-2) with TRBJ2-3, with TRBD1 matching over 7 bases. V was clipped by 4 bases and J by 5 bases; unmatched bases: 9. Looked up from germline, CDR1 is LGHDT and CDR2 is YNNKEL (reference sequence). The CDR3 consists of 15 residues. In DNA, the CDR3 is TGTGCCAGCAGCCCACGAGGGACAGTCCAAGATACGCAGTATTTT. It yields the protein CASSPRGTVQDTQYF.

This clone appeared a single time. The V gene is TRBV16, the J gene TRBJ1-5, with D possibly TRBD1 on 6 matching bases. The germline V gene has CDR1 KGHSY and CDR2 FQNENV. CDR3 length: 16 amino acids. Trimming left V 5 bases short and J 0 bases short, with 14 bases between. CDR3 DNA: TGTGCCAGCAGCTACTCCGGGGGGCATAGCAATCAGCCCCAGCATTTT. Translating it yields CASSYSGGHSNQPQHF.

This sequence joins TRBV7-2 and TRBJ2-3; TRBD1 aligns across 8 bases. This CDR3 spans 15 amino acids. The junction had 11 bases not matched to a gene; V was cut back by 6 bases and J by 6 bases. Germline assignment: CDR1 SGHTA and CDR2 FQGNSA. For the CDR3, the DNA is TGTGCCAGCAGACACGGACAGGGTATGACGGATACGCAGTATTTT. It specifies CASRHGQGMTDTQYF.